This entry concerns a single T cell receptor beta chain. This record comes from a study of OX40 agonist ivuxolimab in advanced cancers. The data were produced by immunoSEQ multiplex PCR, yet TCRdb's version contains in-frame clones alone and is incomplete. The sample records about 68,000 clones, approximately 87% being singletons. Germline V CDR1 and CDR2: SGHNT, YYREEE (reference sequence). CDR3 length: 16 amino acids. With V trimmed by 5 bases and J by 4 bases, 9 bases remained unmatched. Cycle 7 day 1, cycle 4 day 1, and baseline were the timepoints at which blood was sampled. This sequence joins TRBV5-4 and TRBJ2-5; 12 nucleotides line up with TRBD1. Specimen: CD4+ or CD8+ T cells sorted from blood, collected in a trial of the OX40 agonist ivuxolimab. This clonotype was sampled from an adult with an advanced solid tumor such as melanoma, head and neck, liver or kidney cancer. CDR3 nucleotide sequence: TGTGCCAGCAGAGGGAGGGGACAGGGGGCGCGAGAGACCCAGTACTTC. Translating gives CASRGRGQGARETQYF.